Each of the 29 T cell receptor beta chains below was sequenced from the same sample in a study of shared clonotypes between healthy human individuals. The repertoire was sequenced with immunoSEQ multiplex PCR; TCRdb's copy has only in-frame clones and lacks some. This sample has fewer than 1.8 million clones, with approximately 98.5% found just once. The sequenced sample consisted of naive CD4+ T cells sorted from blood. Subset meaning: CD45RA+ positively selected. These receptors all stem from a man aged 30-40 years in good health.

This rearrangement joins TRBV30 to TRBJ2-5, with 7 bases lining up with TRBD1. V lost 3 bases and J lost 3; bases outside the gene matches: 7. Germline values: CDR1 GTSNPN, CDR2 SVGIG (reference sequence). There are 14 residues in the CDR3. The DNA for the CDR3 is TGTGCCTGGAGGCGACAGGGCCCAGAAGAGACCCAGTACTTC. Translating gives CAWRRQGPEETQYF.

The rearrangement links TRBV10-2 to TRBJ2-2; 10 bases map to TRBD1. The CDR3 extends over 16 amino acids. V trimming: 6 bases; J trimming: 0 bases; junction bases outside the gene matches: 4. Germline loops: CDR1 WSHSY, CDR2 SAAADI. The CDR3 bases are TGCGCCAGCAGAGACGGGACAGGGGCGAACACCGGGGAGCTGTTTTTT. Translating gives CASRDGTGANTGELFF.

Written as DNA, the CDR3 is TGTGCCAGCAGCCAAGTAGGTCCTGGCTACACCTTC. It encodes CASSQVGPGYTF. This chain joins TRBV14 and TRBJ1-2; D gene ambiguous. The CDR3 runs 12 residues. CDR1 and CDR2 from the germline V gene are SGHDN and FVKESK. With 1 base removed from V and 7 bases from J, the gap between germline ends came to 7 bases. The entire variable domain, with the rest obtained from reference TRBV14 and TRBJ1-2, is as follows: EAGVTQFPSHSVIEKGQTVTLRCDPISGHDNLYWYRRVMGKEIKFLLHFVKESKQDESGMPNNRFLAERTGGTYSTLKVQPAELEDSGVYFCASSQVGPGYTFGSGTRLTVV.

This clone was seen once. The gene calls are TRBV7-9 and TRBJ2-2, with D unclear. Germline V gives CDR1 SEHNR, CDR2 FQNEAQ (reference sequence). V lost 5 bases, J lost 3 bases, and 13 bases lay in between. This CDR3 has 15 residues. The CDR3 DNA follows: TGTGCCAGCAGCCCTGGGAACAGTTACACCGGGGAGCTGTTTTTT. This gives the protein CASSPGNSYTGELFF. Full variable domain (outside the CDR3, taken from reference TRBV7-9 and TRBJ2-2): DTGVSQNPRHKITKRGQNVTFRCDPISEHNRLYWYRQTLGQGPEFLTYFQNEAQLEKSRLLSDRFSAERPKGSFSTLEIQRTEQGDSAMYLCASSPGNSYTGELFFGEGSRLTVL.

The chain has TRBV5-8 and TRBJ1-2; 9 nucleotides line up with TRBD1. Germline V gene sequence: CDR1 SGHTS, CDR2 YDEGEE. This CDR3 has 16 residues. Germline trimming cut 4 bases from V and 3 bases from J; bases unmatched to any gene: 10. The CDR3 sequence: CASSNDKGQGYYGYTF. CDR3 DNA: TGTGCCAGCAGCAACGACAAGGGACAGGGCTACTATGGCTACACCTTC.

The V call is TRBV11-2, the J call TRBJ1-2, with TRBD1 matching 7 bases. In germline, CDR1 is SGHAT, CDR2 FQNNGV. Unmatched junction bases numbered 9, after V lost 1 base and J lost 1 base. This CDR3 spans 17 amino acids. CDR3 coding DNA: TGTGCCAGCAGCTTAGGAACAGGGACAGTTATTAACTATGGCTACACCTTC. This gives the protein CASSLGTGTVINYGYTF.

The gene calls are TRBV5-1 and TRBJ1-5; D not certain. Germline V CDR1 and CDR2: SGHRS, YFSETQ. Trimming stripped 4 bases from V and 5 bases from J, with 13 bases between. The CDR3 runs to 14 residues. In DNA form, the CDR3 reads TGCGCCAGCAGCATGGGTGAGTTTCATCAGCCCCAGCATTTT. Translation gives CASSMGEFHQPQHF.

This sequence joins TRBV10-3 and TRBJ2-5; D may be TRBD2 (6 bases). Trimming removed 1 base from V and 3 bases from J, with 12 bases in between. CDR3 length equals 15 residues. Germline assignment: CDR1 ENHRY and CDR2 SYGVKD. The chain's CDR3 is CAISEWSGGEETQYF. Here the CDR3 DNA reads TGTGCCATCAGTGAGTGGAGTGGAGGGGAAGAGACCCAGTACTTC.

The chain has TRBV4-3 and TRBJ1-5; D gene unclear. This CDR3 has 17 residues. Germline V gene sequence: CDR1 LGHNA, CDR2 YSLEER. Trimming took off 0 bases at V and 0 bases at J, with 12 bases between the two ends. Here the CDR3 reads CASSQDLAGYSNQPQHF. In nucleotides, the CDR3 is TGCGCCAGCAGCCAAGATTTGGCAGGATATAGCAATCAGCCCCAGCATTTT.

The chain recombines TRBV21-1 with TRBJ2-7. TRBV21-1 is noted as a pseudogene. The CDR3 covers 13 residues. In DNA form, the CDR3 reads TGTGCCAGCCATCTGGGATTTCCCTACGAGCAGTACTTC. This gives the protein CASHLGFPYEQYF.

CDR3 in amino acids: CASSNGAGLPYEQYF. The CDR3 DNA reads as TGTGCCAGCAGCAACGGGGCGGGATTGCCCTACGAGCAGTACTTC. The gene calls are TRBV28 and TRBJ2-7; perhaps TRBD2 as D (6 bases). CDR1 and CDR2 from the germline V gene are MDHEN and SYDVKM. Between the trimmed V and J ends, which lost 6 bases and 2 bases, there was a span of 17 bases. CDR3 length: 15 residues.

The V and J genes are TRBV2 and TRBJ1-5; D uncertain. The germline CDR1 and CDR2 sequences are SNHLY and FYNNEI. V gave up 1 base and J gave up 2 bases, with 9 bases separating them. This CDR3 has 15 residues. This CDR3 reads CASSEGGSGNQPQHF. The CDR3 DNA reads TGTGCCAGCAGTGAAGGAGGGTCGGGCAATCAGCCCCAGCATTTT.

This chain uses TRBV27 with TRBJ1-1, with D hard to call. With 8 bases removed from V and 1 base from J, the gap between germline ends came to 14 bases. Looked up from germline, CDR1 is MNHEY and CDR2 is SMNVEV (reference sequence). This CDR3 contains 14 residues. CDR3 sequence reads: CASGPDGRNTEAFF. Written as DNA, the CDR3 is TGTGCCAGCGGACCGGACGGGAGGAACACTGAAGCTTTCTTT.

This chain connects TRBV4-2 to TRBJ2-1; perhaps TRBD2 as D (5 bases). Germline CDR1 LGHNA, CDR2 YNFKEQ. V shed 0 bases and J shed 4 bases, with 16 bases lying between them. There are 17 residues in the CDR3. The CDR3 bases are TGTGCCAGCAGCCAAGAAATGAGCGGACGGGTATACAATGAGCAGTTCTTC. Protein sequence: CASSQEMSGRVYNEQFF.

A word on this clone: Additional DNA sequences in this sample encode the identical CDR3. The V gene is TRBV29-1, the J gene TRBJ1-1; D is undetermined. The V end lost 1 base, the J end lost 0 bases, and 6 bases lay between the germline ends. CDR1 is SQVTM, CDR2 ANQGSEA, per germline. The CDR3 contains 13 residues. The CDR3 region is CSVEVALNTEAFF. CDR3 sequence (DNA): TGCAGCGTTGAAGTGGCCCTGAACACTGAAGCTTTCTTT. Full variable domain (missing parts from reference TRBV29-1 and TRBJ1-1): SAVISQKPSRDICQRGTSLTIQCQVDSQVTMMFWYRQQPGQSLTLIATANQGSEATYESGFVIDKFPISRPNLTFSTLTVSNMSPEDSSIYLCSVEVALNTEAFFGQGTRLTVV.

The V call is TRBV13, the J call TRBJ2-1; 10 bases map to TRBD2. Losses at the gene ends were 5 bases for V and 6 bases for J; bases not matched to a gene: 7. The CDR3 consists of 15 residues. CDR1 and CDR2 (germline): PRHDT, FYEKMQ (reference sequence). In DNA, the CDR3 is TGTGCCAGCAGCATTTCACTAGCGGGGCCCAATGAGCAGTTCTTC. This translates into CASSISLAGPNEQFF.

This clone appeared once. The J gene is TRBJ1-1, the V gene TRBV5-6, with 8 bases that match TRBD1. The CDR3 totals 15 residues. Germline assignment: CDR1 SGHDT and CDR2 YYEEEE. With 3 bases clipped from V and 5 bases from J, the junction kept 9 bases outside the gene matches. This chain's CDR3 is CASSYFPGGGTEAFF. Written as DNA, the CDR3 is TGTGCCAGCAGCTATTTCCCAGGGGGCGGGACTGAAGCTTTCTTT.

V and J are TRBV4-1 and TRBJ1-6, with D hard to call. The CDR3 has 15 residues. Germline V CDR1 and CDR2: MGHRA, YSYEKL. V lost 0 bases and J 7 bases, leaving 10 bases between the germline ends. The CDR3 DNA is TGCGCCAGCAGCCAAGAAGGACTAGGCAATTCACCCCTCCACTTT. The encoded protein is CASSQEGLGNSPLHF.

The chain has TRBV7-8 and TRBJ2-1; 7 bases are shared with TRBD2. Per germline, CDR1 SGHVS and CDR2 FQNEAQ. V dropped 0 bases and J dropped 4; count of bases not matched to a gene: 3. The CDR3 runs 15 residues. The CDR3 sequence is CASSLAAGAYNEQFF. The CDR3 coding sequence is TGTGCCAGCAGCTTAGCGGCGGGAGCGTACAATGAGCAGTTCTTC.

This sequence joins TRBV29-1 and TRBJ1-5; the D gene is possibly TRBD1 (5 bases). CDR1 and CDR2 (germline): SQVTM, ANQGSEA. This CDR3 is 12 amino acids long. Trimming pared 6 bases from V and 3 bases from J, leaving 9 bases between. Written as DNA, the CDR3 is TGCAGCGTCGGACAAACCAATCAGCCCCAGCATTTT. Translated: CSVGQTNQPQHF.

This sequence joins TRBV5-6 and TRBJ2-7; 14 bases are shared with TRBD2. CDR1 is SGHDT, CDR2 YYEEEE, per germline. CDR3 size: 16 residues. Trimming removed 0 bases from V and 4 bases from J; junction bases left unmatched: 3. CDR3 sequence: CASSLAGTSGSYEQYF. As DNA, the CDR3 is TGTGCCAGCAGCTTGGCGGGGACTAGCGGGAGTTACGAGCAGTACTTC.

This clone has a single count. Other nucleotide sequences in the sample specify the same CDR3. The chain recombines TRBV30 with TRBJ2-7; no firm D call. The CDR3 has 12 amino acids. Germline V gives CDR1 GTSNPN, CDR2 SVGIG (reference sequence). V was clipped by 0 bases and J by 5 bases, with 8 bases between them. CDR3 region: CAWSVRGDEQYF. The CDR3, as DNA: TGTGCCTGGAGTGTACGTGGCGACGAGCAGTACTTC.

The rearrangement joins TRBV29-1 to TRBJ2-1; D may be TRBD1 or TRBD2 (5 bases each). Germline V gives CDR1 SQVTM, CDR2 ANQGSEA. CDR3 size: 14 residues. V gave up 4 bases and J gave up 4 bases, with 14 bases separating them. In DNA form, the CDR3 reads TGCAGCGTTGTCGACTATTGGGGGTACAATGAGCAGTTCTTC. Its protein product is CSVVDYWGYNEQFF.

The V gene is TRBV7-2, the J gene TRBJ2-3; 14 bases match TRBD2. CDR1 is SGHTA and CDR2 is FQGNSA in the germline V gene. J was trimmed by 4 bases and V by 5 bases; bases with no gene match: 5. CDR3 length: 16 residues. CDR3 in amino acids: CASSPGLAGAADTQYF. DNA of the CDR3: TGTGCCAGCAGCCCGGGACTAGCGGGAGCAGCAGATACGCAGTATTTT.

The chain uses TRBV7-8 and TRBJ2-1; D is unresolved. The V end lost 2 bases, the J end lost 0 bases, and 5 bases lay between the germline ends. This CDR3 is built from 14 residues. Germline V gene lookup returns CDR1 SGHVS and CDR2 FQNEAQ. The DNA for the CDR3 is TGTGCCAGCAGCTTAAGGTTCTCCTACAATGAGCAGTTCTTC. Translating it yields CASSLRFSYNEQFF.

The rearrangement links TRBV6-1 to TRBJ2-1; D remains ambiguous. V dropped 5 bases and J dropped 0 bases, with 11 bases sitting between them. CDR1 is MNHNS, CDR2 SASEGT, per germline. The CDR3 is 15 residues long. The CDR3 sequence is CASSRPLSSYNEQFF. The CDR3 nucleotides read TGTGCCAGCAGTCGGCCCCTCAGCTCCTACAATGAGCAGTTCTTC.

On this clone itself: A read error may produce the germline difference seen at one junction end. Here the CDR3 reads CASSQVGVGGLHRF. In DNA, the CDR3 is TGTGCCAGCAGCCAAGTAGGCGTTGGGGGGCTACATCGCTTC. J is TRBJ1-2 and V is TRBV14; possible D gene TRBD1, 6 bases. The CDR3 sequence is 14 residues long. Looked up from germline, CDR1 is SGHDN and CDR2 is FVKESK.

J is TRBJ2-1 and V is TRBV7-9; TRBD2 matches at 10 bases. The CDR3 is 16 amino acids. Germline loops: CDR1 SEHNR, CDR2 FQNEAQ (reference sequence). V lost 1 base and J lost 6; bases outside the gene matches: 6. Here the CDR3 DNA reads TGTGCCAGCAGCTTAGGGGCTCTAGCGGGAGTCAATGAGCAGTTCTTC. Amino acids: CASSLGALAGVNEQFF.

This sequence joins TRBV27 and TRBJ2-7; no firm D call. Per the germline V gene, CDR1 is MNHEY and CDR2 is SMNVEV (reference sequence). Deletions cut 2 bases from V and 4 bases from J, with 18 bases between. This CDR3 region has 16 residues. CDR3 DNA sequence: TGTGCCAGCAGTTTACAATCAAATATTCGGGTTTACGAGCAGTACTTC. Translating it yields CASSLQSNIRVYEQYF.